This T cell receptor beta chain was recorded in a study of regulatory T cells in long-lasting Graves disease. Across the whole study: Antithyroid drugs had been taken by newly diagnosed Graves' patients for under 3 months. Study findings and constraints: With persistent disease, TRBV28, TRBJ1-2 and TRBJ2-5 were the favored segments.

This clonotype showed up many times. Antigen specificity is unknown. Both iRepertoire HTBI primers and Arm-PCR of CDR3 regions were used to build the TCR beta libraries. A single record per CDR3 protein comes from TCRdb applying MiXCR to the multiplex PCR reads. The repertoire includes 360,000 or so distinct CDR3 sequences, 12% of them detected once, and approximately 17% sits in the top ten. Germline V gene sequence: CDR1 MDHEN, CDR2 SYDVKM. The V gene end was trimmed by 5 bases and the J gene end by 2 bases; junction bases not matched to a gene: 12. This CDR3 is 17 amino acids long. Time point reported: newly diagnosed GD, antithyroid drugs for less than 3 months. PBMC RNA served as the TCR library source. The same sample was also studied in work on T cells in Graves' hyperthyroidism and ophthalmopathy. That report adds: First-round RT-PCR of the TCR CDR3 relied on the HTBI primer set.

The sequence was obtained from a woman between 18 and 29 years old with Graves disease. The sample consisted of peripheral blood mononuclear cells (PBMCs), taken at new diagnosis, from a patient treated with antithyroid drugs. V usage is TRBV28 and J usage is TRBJ1-1, with 9 nucleotides matching TRBD1. The CDR3 region is CASSVPYGQGRNTEAFF. CDR3 DNA sequence: TGTGCCAGCAGTGTACCCTACGGACAGGGGAGAAACACTGAAGCTTTCTTT.